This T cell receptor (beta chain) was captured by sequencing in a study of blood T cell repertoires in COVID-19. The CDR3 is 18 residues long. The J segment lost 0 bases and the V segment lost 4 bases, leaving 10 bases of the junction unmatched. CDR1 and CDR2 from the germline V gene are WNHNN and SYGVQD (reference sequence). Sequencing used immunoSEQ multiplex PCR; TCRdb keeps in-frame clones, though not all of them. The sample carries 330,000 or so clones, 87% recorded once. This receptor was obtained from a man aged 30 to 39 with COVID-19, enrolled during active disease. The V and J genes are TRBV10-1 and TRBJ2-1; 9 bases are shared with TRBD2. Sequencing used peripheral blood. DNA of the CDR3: TGCGCCAGCAGTGGTCAGCGGGGGGCCCGTTTCTCCTACAATGAGCAGTTCTTC. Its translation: CASSGQRGARFSYNEQFF.